Listed below are T cell receptor beta chains from one sample, sequenced in a study of shared clonotypes between healthy human individuals. Repertoires were generated with immunoSEQ multiplex PCR, while TCRdb's copy carries only in-frame clones and drops some. The table has about 1 million clones, 65% to 80% seen once. Sequencing input: memory CD4+ T cells sorted from blood. These receptors all stem from a young man in good health. CDR3s include the opening cysteine and the closing phenylalanine or tryptophan. The order of the fields is clone size, D gene, V gene, J gene, CDR3 protein, CDR3 DNA. A D gene is named only where the DNA matches it firmly. The size entry is marked missing in some rows and otherwise reads once, few, many or a size class.

NA	TRBD1	TRBV18	TRBJ1-3	CASSPRQGTLAPSSGNTIYF	TGTGCCAGCTCGCCCAGACAGGGGACCCTCGCTCCCAGCTCTGGAAACACCATATATTTT
NA	TRBD1	TRBV7-9	TRBJ1-2	CASRPTGDDYDYTF	TGTGCCAGCAGACCGACAGGGGATGACTATGACTACACCTTC
NA	NA	TRBV7-2	TRBJ2-7	CASSSNYYEQYF	TGTGCCAGCAGCTCCAATTACTACGAGCAGTACTTC
NA	TRBD2	TRBV11-2	TRBJ2-7	CASSLVAGLDEQYF	TGTGCCAGCAGCTTAGTAGCGGGGCTGGACGAGCAGTACTTC
NA	TRBD1	TRBV10-3	TRBJ2-3	CAISPRQGDTQYF	TGTGCCATCAGCCCTCGACAGGGAGATACGCAGTATTTT
few	NA	TRBV18	TRBJ1-2	CASSPPGQPSGHGYTF	TGTGCCAGCTCACCACCCGGTCAGCCAAGTGGTCATGGCTACACCTTC
few	TRBD2	TRBV9	TRBJ2-7	CASSVTLGTSVHEQYF	TGTGCCAGCAGCGTTACCTTAGGGACTAGCGTCCACGAGCAGTACTTC
few	NA	TRBV11-2	TRBJ2-5	CASSLGMGGSETQYF	TGTGCCAGCAGCTTAGGGATGGGGGGAAGTGAGACCCAGTACTTC
NA	NA	TRBV5-1	TRBJ2-1	CASSPTPGNNEQFF	TGCGCCAGCAGCCCCACCCCGGGGAACAATGAGCAGTTCTTC
many	NA	TRBV10-3	TRBJ2-3	CAIRGSGDTQYF	TGTGCCATCAGGGGGTCGGGGGATACGCAGTATTTT